A single sample is the source of the 30 T cell receptor beta chains below, sequenced in a study of CD8+ T cells in alopecia areata. Investigators isolated RNA and reverse transcribed it into cDNA to act as the sequencing template. Repertoires were generated with immunoSEQ multiplex PCR, while TCRdb's copy carries only in-frame clones and drops some. The repertoire holds almost 250,000 clones, 67% seen once, with approximately 1.2% in the top ten. Sequenced here: CD4+ T cells sorted from blood, sampled at week 0. The receptors shown here come from a human donor with alopecia areata.

The chain is built from TRBV30 and TRBJ2-1; D gene ambiguous. The CDR3 is 17 amino acids. Germline V CDR1 and CDR2: GTSNPN, SVGIG (reference sequence). V was trimmed by 8 bases and J by 3 bases, leaving 26 bases between them. The CDR3 DNA reads TGTGCCGTTAGAGTGAGACGGTCGAGCGACCGCTACAATGAGCAGTTCTTC. This sequence encodes CAVRVRRSSDRYNEQFF.

This clone was observed a handful of times. The J gene is TRBJ2-7, the V gene TRBV11-2; tentative D call: TRBD2 (5 bases). The CDR3 runs to 14 residues. The germline CDR1 and CDR2 sequences are SGHAT and FQNNGV. Trimming left V 5 bases short and J 0 bases short, with 11 bases between. The CDR3 spells CASSPRGRSYEQYF. For the CDR3, the DNA is TGTGCCAGCAGCCCCCGCGGGCGCTCCTACGAGCAGTACTTC.

V and J are TRBV5-4 and TRBJ2-2; D is undetermined. V gave up 5 bases and J gave up 1 base, with 6 bases separating them. The length of the CDR3 is 13 residues. The V gene's germline CDR1 is SGHNT and CDR2 YYREEE (reference sequence). DNA of the CDR3: TGTGCCAGCAGTCTAGGGAACACCGGGGAGCTGTTTTTT. It encodes CASSLGNTGELFF.

The chain combines TRBV4-2 with TRBJ1-6, with 10 bases aligning to TRBD1. The germline CDR1 and CDR2 sequences are LGHNA and YNFKEQ. The CDR3 totals 14 residues. The ends lost 5 bases at V and 9 bases at J; junction bases unmatched: 4. This CDR3 reads CASSARDRGSPLHF. CDR3 nucleotides: TGTGCCAGCAGCGCCCGGGACAGGGGTTCACCCCTCCACTTT.

The chain has TRBV5-1 and TRBJ2-1; a weak D match, TRBD2 (5 bases). Trimming shortened V by 2 bases and J by 5 bases, and 8 bases separated the two germline ends. The germline V gene has CDR1 SGHRS and CDR2 YFSETQ. The CDR3 totals 13 residues. CDR3 sequence: CASSFETNNEQFF. CDR3 DNA sequence: TGCGCCAGCAGCTTCGAGACTAACAATGAGCAGTTCTTC.

The chain employs TRBV11-1 and TRBJ1-1; D perhaps matches TRBD1 (5 bases). The V end lost 6 bases, the J end lost 1 base, and 12 bases lay between the germline ends. The CDR3 length is 14 residues. CDR1 and CDR2 (germline): SGHAT, FQDESV (reference sequence). Here the CDR3 DNA reads TGTGCCAGCAGACTTGGGACTTCGAACACTGAAGCTTTCTTT. Translated, it gives CASRLGTSNTEAFF.

The chain links TRBV12-5 to TRBJ1-6; no definite D call. CDR1 and CDR2 (germline): LGHNT, FRNRAP. The CDR3 loop spans 13 amino acids. The ends were cut back, 3 bases at V and 11 bases at J, with 11 bases in the middle. CDR3 sequence: CASGLSRLAPLHF. CDR3 nucleotides: TGTGCTAGTGGTTTATCGCGGCTGGCACCCCTCCACTTT.

CDR3 loop: CASSMPQETQYF. The CDR3 DNA reads TGCGCCAGCAGCATGCCTCAAGAGACCCAGTACTTC. This rearrangement joins TRBV5-1 to TRBJ2-5; no reliable D call. Germline V gene lookup returns CDR1 SGHRS and CDR2 YFSETQ. V shed 4 bases and J shed 2 bases, with 6 bases lying between them. The CDR3 has 12 amino acids.

The genes are TRBV29-1 and TRBJ2-5, with 11 nucleotides matching TRBD2. Germline V gene lookup returns CDR1 SQVTM and CDR2 ANQGSEA. Unmatched junction bases numbered 13, after V lost 0 bases and J lost 1 base. The CDR3 is 19 residues long. The CDR3 reads CSVEDFSLAGGLSQETQYF. CDR3 nucleotides: TGCAGCGTTGAAGATTTCTCCCTAGCGGGGGGCCTTTCCCAAGAGACCCAGTACTTC.

The chain is built from TRBV5-1 and TRBJ2-2; the D is unclear. The CDR3 spans 12 residues. Germline CDR1 SGHRS, CDR2 YFSETQ. Trimming took off 0 bases at V and 8 bases at J, with 5 bases between the two ends. The CDR3 loop reads CASSLGLGELFF. In DNA, the CDR3 is TGCGCCAGCAGCTTGGGTCTAGGGGAGCTGTTTTTT.

A single count supports this clone. This chain uses TRBV29-1 with TRBJ1-4, with D possibly being TRBD1 (5 bases). The CDR3 length is 12 residues. Germline V lookup: CDR1 SQVTM, CDR2 ANQGSEA. V shed 1 base and J shed 7 bases, with 7 bases lying between them. The CDR3 region is CSVEARGEKLFF. CDR3 bases: TGCAGCGTTGAAGCTAGGGGTGAAAAACTGTTTTTT.

This clone came up a few times. This chain uses TRBV11-2 with TRBJ2-1; D call uncertain. CDR1 and CDR2 from the germline V gene are SGHAT and FQNNGV. The CDR3 loop spans 14 amino acids. V was clipped by 8 bases and J by 6 bases, with 17 bases between them. CDR3 protein: CASALFELINEQFF. The DNA of the CDR3 is TGTGCCAGCGCACTCTTTGAGCTCATCAATGAGCAGTTCTTC.

This chain uses TRBV29-1 with TRBJ2-5; 9 bases are a match to TRBD1. Germline-derived CDR1 and CDR2 are SQVTM and ANQGSEA. This CDR3 is built from 13 residues. V trimming: 7 bases; J trimming: 1 base; junction bases outside the gene matches: 4. CDR3: CSGGTGPQETQYF. The CDR3 DNA follows: TGCAGCGGTGGGACAGGGCCCCAAGAGACCCAGTACTTC. Variable domain in full (rest from reference TRBV29-1 and TRBJ2-5): SAVISQKPSRDICQRGTSLTIQCQVDSQVTMMFWYRQQPGQSLTLIATANQGSEATYESGFVIDKFPISRPNLTFSTLTVSNMSPEDSSIYLCSGGTGPQETQYFGPGTRLLVL.

There are a few counts of this clone. This sequence joins TRBV25-1 and TRBJ1-3; D is unresolved. Trimming pared 2 bases from V and 0 bases from J, leaving 5 bases between. CDR1 MGHDK and CDR2 SYGVNS come from the germline V gene. The length of the CDR3 is 14 residues. CDR3 amino acids: CASSEESSGNTIYF. For the CDR3, the DNA is TGTGCCAGCAGTGAAGAGTCCTCTGGAAACACCATATATTTT.

The chain couples TRBV2 to TRBJ1-1; D call uncertain. This CDR3 comprises 13 residues. Germline V gene sequence: CDR1 SNHLY, CDR2 FYNNEI. V lost 2 bases and J 2 bases, leaving 6 bases between the germline ends. CDR3 DNA: TGTGCCAGCAGTGAAAACAGAAACACTGAAGCTTTCTTT. Its protein is CASSENRNTEAFF.

The chain couples TRBV2 to TRBJ2-3; D remains ambiguous. Trimming removed 4 bases at V and 4 bases at J, with 9 bases between. The CDR3 is 13 residues long. Looked up from germline, CDR1 is SNHLY and CDR2 is FYNNEI. The CDR3 reads CASSVLLADTQYF. The CDR3 DNA reads TGTGCCAGCAGTGTTCTTCTGGCAGATACGCAGTATTTT.

The count of this clone is one. The V call is TRBV5-1, the J call TRBJ2-3, with D possibly called TRBD1 or TRBD2 (5 bases each). Trimming removed 4 bases at V and 4 bases at J, with 22 bases between. Germline V gene lookup returns CDR1 SGHRS and CDR2 YFSETQ. CDR3 size: 17 residues. The CDR3 DNA reads as TGCGCCAGCAGCCCTGAAGCCTTAGGGGCCGGGGCAGATACGCAGTATTTT. Protein product: CASSPEALGAGADTQYF.

This clone turned up a few times. This sequence joins TRBV29-1 and TRBJ2-5, with D possibly TRBD1 on 6 matching bases. The CDR3 is 13 amino acids. V shed 6 bases and J shed 2 bases, with 13 bases lying between them. CDR1 SQVTM and CDR2 ANQGSEA come from the germline V gene. DNA for the CDR3: TGCAGCGTCGTGGACAGCCGGCAAGAGACCCAGTACTTC. Translating gives CSVVDSRQETQYF.

The chain links TRBV2 to TRBJ2-3, with D possibly matching TRBD2 (5 bases). Between the trimmed V and J ends, which lost 4 bases and 4 bases, there was a span of 9 bases. The V gene's germline CDR1 is SNHLY and CDR2 FYNNEI. The CDR3 is made up of 13 amino acids. CDR3 loop: CASSVAGPDTQYF. The DNA of the CDR3 is TGTGCCAGCAGTGTGGCGGGCCCAGATACGCAGTATTTT.

J is TRBJ1-1 and V is TRBV2; D not resolved. The ends were cut back, 2 bases at V and 8 bases at J, with 6 bases in the middle. The CDR3 is 11 amino acids. In germline, CDR1 is SNHLY, CDR2 FYNNEI. CDR3 nucleotides: TGTGCCAGCAGTGAACGGAAAGAAGCTTTCTTT. The encoded protein is CASSERKEAFF.

The chain combines TRBV7-2 with TRBJ1-2; D not certain. The CDR3 has 14 amino acids. Germline CDR1 is SGHTA and CDR2 is FQGNSA. Trimming removed 1 base from V and 0 bases from J, with 6 bases in between. The CDR3 coding sequence is TGTGCCAGCAGCTTAGACGGCTCTAACTATGGCTACACCTTC. Amino acids: CASSLDGSNYGYTF.

The chain combines TRBV14 with TRBJ2-3; tentatively, D is TRBD2 (6 bases). There are 16 residues in the CDR3. The V and J ends lost 1 base and 0 bases respectively, with 11 bases between them. CDR1 SGHDN and CDR2 FVKESK come from the germline V gene. The DNA for the CDR3 is TGTGCCAGCAGCCAAGTGGGGGGATGGAGCACAGATACGCAGTATTTT. This translates into CASSQVGGWSTDTQYF.

The V gene is TRBV30, the J gene TRBJ2-1; perhaps TRBD2 as D (5 bases). V was trimmed by 8 bases and J by 7 bases, leaving 12 bases between them. CDR1 is GTSNPN, CDR2 SVGIG, per germline (reference sequence). The CDR3 loop spans 11 amino acids. Here the CDR3 DNA reads TGTGCCCGTGGGAGTCCGAATGAGCAGTTCTTC. Its protein is CARGSPNEQFF.

This clone was detected only a few times. The rearrangement joins TRBV7-9 to TRBJ2-7, with D possibly matching TRBD2 (5 bases). V was shortened by 6 bases and J by 3 bases, with 15 bases between the two germline ends. The germline CDR1 and CDR2 sequences are SEHNR and FQNEAQ (reference sequence). The CDR3 covers 14 residues. The CDR3 here is CASSRRANNYEQYF. CDR3 sequence (DNA): TGTGCCAGCAGTAGGCGGGCAAACAACTACGAGCAGTACTTC.

This chain joins TRBV27 and TRBJ1-1; 9 positions match TRBD1. This CDR3 has 16 amino acids. V lost 6 bases and J lost 4; bases outside the gene matches: 12. CDR1 MNHEY and CDR2 SMNVEV come from the germline V gene (reference sequence). CDR3: CASRRDRVFGGTEAFF. The CDR3, as DNA: TGTGCCAGCAGGCGGGACAGGGTATTTGGGGGCACTGAAGCTTTCTTT.

This clone was detected a few times. The V and J genes are TRBV29-1 and TRBJ2-7; TRBD1 agrees at 7 bases. CDR1 SQVTM and CDR2 ANQGSEA come from the germline V gene. The junction had 6 bases not matched to a gene; V was cut back by 4 bases and J by 0 bases. The CDR3 has 14 amino acids. The CDR3 reads CSVGDSVVSYEQYF. CDR3 nucleotides: TGCAGCGTTGGGGACAGTGTGGTCTCCTACGAGCAGTACTTC.

V gene TRBV29-1 combines with J gene TRBJ1-2; the match to TRBD1 covers 11 bases. This CDR3 region has 16 residues. The V gene end was trimmed by 4 bases and the J gene end by 0 bases; junction bases not matched to a gene: 7. Per the germline V gene, CDR1 is SQVTM and CDR2 is ANQGSEA. In DNA, the CDR3 is TGCAGCGTTGTCTCTCGGACAGGGGGCTCTAACTATGGCTACACCTTC. As protein: CSVVSRTGGSNYGYTF.

Here the CDR3 reads CAWSVGGRETQYF. CDR3 DNA: TGTGCCTGGAGTGTAGGGGGCCGGGAGACCCAGTACTTC. This sequence joins TRBV30 and TRBJ2-5, with 7 bases lining up with TRBD1. This CDR3 has 13 residues. Germline V gives CDR1 GTSNPN, CDR2 SVGIG (reference sequence). Unmatched junction bases numbered 3, after V lost 0 bases and J lost 5 bases.

The genes are TRBV30 and TRBJ1-5; 8 nucleotides align to TRBD1. With 0 bases clipped from V and 6 bases from J, the junction kept 10 bases outside the gene matches. Germline V gene lookup returns CDR1 GTSNPN and CDR2 SVGIG (reference sequence). The CDR3 totals 16 residues. The DNA of the CDR3 is TGTGCCTGGAGTGTAGGGTCGGCAGGGGGCTTTCAGCCCCAGCATTTT. Its protein product is CAWSVGSAGGFQPQHF.

The V call is TRBV4-3, the J call TRBJ2-3, with TRBD2 matching over 9 bases. The CDR3 is 15 residues long. Germline values: CDR1 LGHNA, CDR2 YSLEER. The ends lost 1 base at V and 1 base at J; junction bases unmatched: 0. The chain's CDR3 is CASSQASGGTDTQYF. The CDR3 DNA reads TGCGCCAGCAGCCAAGCTAGCGGGGGCACAGATACGCAGTATTTT.